This TCR beta chain is from a study of siplizumab effects on memory and regulatory T cells. Study-wide results and caveats: Naive T cells apparently outstripped memory cells in diversity and seemed major alloresponse contributors. In the presence of siplizumab, alloreactive sequences traceable to unstimulated CD4+ memory cells were significantly reduced. It was never confirmed that proliferating Tregs from siplizumab cultures were suppressive.

CDR3 size: 14 residues. The germline CDR1 and CDR2 sequences are SGHDT and YYEEEE. J lost 8 bases, V lost 5 bases, and 7 bases had no gene match. As to this clone: The antigen remains undetermined.

The assay covered 100,000 or so TCR templates per sample. Method: immunoSEQ multiplex PCR; TCRdb's copy keeps in-frame clones and lacks some. The table records about 91,000 clones, roughly 93% of them present only once. Source material: CD8+ T cells sorted from blood. The clonotype originates from a human donor in good health. The V and J genes are TRBV5-6 and TRBJ2-7; 13 bases match TRBD2. The CDR3 here is CASRSGTSGMQQYF. CDR3 nucleotides: TGTGCCAGCAGATCCGGGACTAGCGGGATGCAGCAGTACTTC.